The clone carrying this TCR beta chain was recorded a few times. Its antigen remains unknown. The data derive from a study of cytomegalovirus exposure and HLA in healthy donors. The study, taken as a whole, reports: In an earlier analysis, productive rearrangement rates for most beta V segments clustered near 87% or 30%. As a later analysis showed, a missense DCLRE1C variant was linked to trimming of TCR beta V- and J-genes.

60 Vbeta and 13 Jbeta primers were used in PCR. TCRdb keeps only in-frame clones here, not all; method: immunoSEQ multiplex PCR. The table has 65,000 to 95,000 clones, just under 80% seen once. Per the germline V gene, CDR1 is SGDLS and CDR2 is YYNGEE. V lost 6 bases to trimming and J lost 7 bases; unmatched junction nucleotides: 7. This CDR3 region has 14 residues. V and J are TRBV9 and TRBJ1-6; 7 nucleotides line up with TRBD1. The TCR originated in a male donor in good health and CMV-seropositive. Source material: PBMCs. CDR3 nucleotide sequence: TGTGCCAGCAAAAAGGGGACAGCGAATTCACCCCTCCACTTT. Its translation: CASKKGTANSPLHF. Filled out from reference TRBV9 and TRBJ1-6, the complete variable domain reads DSGVTQTPKHLITATGQRVTLRCSPRSGDLSVYWYQQSLDQGLQFLIQYYNGEERAKGNILERFSAQQFPDLHSELNLSSLELGDSALYFCASKKGTANSPLHFGNGTRLTVT.